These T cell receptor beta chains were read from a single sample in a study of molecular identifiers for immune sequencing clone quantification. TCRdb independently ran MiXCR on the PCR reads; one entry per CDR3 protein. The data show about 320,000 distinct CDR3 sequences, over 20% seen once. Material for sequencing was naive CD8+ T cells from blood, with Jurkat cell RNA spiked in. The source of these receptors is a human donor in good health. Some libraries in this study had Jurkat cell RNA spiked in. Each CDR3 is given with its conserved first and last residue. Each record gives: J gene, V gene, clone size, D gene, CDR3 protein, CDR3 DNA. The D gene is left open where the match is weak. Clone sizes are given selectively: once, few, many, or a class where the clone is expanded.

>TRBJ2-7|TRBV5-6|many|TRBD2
CASSLYALAGVYEQYF
TGTGCCAGCAGCTTGTATGCTCTAGCGGGAGTCTACGAGCAGTACTTC
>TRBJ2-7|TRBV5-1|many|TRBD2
CASSRGGSVYEQYF
TGCGCCAGCAGCCGCGGGGGGTCGGTTTACGAGCAGTACTTC
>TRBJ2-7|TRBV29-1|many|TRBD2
CSVEGSGPYEQYF
TGCAGCGTTGAAGGTAGCGGGCCCTACGAGCAGTACTTC
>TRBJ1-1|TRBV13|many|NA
CASSPTGIMNTEAFF
TGTGCCAGCAGCCCGACAGGTATAATGAACACTGAAGCTTTCTTT
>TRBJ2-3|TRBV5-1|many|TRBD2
CASSLELADRDTQYF
TGCGCCAGCAGCTTGGAGCTAGCGGACCGGGATACGCAGTATTTT
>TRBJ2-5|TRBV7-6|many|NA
CASSSQRTQYF
TGTGCCAGCAGCTCCCAGCGGACCCAGTACTTC
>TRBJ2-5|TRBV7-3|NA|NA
CASQGRRQEPQYF
TGTGCCAGCCAGGGGCGCAGGCAAGAGCCCCAGTACTTC
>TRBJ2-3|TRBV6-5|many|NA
CASSYSMGTSDTQYF
TGTGCCAGCAGTTACTCCATGGGCACATCAGATACGCAGTATTTT
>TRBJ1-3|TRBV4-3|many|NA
CASSQVPTDTIYF
TGCGCCAGCAGCCAAGTCCCTACCGACACCATATATTTT
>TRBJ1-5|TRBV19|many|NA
CASSIGTAYQPQHF
TGTGCCAGTAGTATAGGGACAGCCTATCAGCCCCAGCATTTT
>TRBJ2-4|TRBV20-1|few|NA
CSAQTRNGAKNIQYF
TGCAGTGCCCAGACACGGAACGGGGCCAAAAACATTCAGTACTTC
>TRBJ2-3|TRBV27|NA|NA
CASSFLEPSLQTDTQYF
TGTGCCAGCAGTTTTCTTGAGCCTAGCCTTCAGACAGATACGCAGTATTTT
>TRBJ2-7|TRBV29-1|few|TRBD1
CSANRGHYEQYF
TGCAGCGCCAACAGGGGGCATTACGAGCAGTACTTC
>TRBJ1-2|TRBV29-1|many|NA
CSAQAEEELKAGAGLLYGYTF
TGCAGCGCCCAAGCCGAGGAAGAATTGAAGGCGGGGGCAGGGCTTCTCTATGGCTACACCTTC
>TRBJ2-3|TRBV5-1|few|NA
CASSRRAGGGTDTQYF
TGCGCCAGCAGCCGAAGGGCAGGGGGGGGCACAGATACGCAGTATTTT
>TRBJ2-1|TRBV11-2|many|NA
CASTPLTVGYNEQFF
TGTGCCAGCACCCCCCTGACGGTAGGGTACAATGAGCAGTTCTTC
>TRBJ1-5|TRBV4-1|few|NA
CASSQDVASGTQPQHF
TGCGCCAGCAGCCAAGATGTGGCCTCGGGAACTCAGCCCCAGCATTTT
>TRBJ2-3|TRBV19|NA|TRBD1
CASGQGADTQYF
TGTGCCAGCGGACAGGGTGCAGATACGCAGTATTTT
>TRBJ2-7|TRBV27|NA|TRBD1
CASSLGQGANYEQYF
TGTGCCAGCAGTTTGGGACAGGGGGCCAACTACGAGCAGTACTTC
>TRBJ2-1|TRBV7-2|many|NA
CASSFNLLAGGYNEQFF
TGTGCCAGCAGCTTTAATCTCCTAGCCGGGGGCTACAATGAGCAGTTCTTC
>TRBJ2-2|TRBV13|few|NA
CATEGRGPNTGELFF
TGTGCCACCGAAGGACGGGGTCCGAACACCGGGGAGCTGTTTTTT
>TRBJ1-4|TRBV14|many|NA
CASSHWDGEKLFF
TGTGCCAGCAGCCACTGGGACGGTGAAAAACTGTTTTTT
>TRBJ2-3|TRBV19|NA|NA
CASSNQGHTQYF
TGTGCCAGTAGCAATCAAGGGCATACGCAGTATTTT
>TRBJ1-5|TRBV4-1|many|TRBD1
CASSQETGTGRQPQHF
TGCGCCAGCAGCCAGGAGACCGGGACAGGGCGTCAGCCCCAGCATTTT
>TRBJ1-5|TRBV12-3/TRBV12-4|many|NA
CASSLNWGNQPQHF
TGTGCCAGCAGTTTAAATTGGGGCAATCAGCCCCAGCATTTT
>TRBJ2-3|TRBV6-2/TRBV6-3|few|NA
CASSPGLYTQYF
TGTGCCAGCAGTCCCGGACTGTATACGCAGTATTTT
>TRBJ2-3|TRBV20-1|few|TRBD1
CSARGEGGFTDTQYF
TGCAGTGCTAGAGGGGAAGGGGGCTTCACAGATACGCAGTATTTT
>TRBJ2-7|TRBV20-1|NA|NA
CSAREVPLIGEQYF
TGCAGTGCTAGAGAGGTGCCCCTCATAGGTGAGCAGTACTTC
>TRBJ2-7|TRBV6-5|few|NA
CASSPAVDYEQYF
TGTGCCAGCAGTCCCGCAGTAGACTACGAGCAGTACTTC
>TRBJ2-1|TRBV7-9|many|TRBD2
CASSPAGVHYNEQFF
TGTGCCAGCAGCCCAGCGGGGGTCCACTACAATGAGCAGTTCTTC
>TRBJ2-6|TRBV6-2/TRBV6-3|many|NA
CASRAGIDSGANVLTF
TGTGCCAGCAGAGCAGGGATTGACTCTGGGGCCAACGTCCTGACTTTC
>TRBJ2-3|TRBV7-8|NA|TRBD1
CASSQTGKTSTDTQYF
TGTGCCAGCAGCCAGACAGGGAAAACTAGCACAGATACGCAGTATTTT
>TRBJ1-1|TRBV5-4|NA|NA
CASSLDFTEAFF
TGTGCCAGCAGCTTGGACTTCACTGAAGCTTTCTTT
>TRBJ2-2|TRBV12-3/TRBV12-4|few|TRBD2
CASSFRTSGPTGELFF
TGTGCCAGCAGTTTCAGGACTAGCGGGCCCACCGGGGAGCTGTTTTTT
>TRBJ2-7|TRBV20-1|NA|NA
CGARSVEDFEQYF
TGCGGTGCTAGGTCTGTAGAGGACTTCGAGCAGTACTTC
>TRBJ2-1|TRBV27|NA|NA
CASSLSSAIPYNEQFF
TGTGCCAGCAGTTTATCTTCGGCCATCCCCTACAATGAGCAGTTCTTC
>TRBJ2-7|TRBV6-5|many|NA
CASSYSKGTGYEQYF
TGTGCCAGCAGTTACTCGAAAGGTACAGGGTACGAGCAGTACTTC
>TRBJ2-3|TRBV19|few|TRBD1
CASSIWTGSTDTQYF
TGTGCCAGTAGTATATGGACAGGGAGCACAGATACGCAGTATTTT
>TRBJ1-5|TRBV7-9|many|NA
CASSLFNQPQHF
TGTGCCAGCAGCTTATTCAATCAGCCCCAGCATTTT
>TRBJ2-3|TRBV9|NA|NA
CASSVGPQSAATQCF
TGTGCCAGCAGCGTAGGTCCCCAAAGCGCAGCTACGCAGTGTTTT
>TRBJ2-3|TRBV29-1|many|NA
CSVEDGEKDTQYF
TGCAGCGTTGAGGACGGGGAGAAAGATACGCAGTATTTT
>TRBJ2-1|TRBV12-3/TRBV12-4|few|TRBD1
CASSPLTGEQFF
TGTGCCAGCAGTCCCCTGACAGGGGAGCAGTTCTTC
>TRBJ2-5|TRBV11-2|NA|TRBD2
CARSNRWRGEETQYF
TGTGCCCGCAGCAACAGGTGGCGGGGGGAAGAGACCCAGTACTTC
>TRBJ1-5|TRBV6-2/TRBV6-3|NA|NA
CVSSYGLRDQPQHF
TGTGTCAGCAGTTACGGTTTGAGAGATCAGCCCCAGCATTTT
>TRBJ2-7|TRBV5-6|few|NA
CASSLTPARAKQYF
TGTGCCAGCAGCTTGACCCCGGCCAGGGCCAAGCAGTACTTC
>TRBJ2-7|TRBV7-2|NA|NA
CARSLRGRTYAQYF
TGTGCCCGCAGCTTACGCGGGCGCACCTACGCGCAGTACTTC
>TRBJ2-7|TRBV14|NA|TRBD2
CASSQMASGAFYEQYF
TGTGCCAGCAGCCAAATGGCTAGCGGGGCTTTCTACGAGCAGTACTTC
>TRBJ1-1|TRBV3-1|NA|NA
CASSQDGVRIF
TGTGCCAGCAGCCAAGACGGGGTTCGAATCTTT
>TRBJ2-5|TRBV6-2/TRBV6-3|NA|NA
CASSYFPVSSRAETQYF
TGTGCCAGCAGTTACTTTCCAGTCTCTTCCAGAGCCGAGACCCAGTACTTC
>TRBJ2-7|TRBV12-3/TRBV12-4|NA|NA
CASGLARDEQYF
TGTGCCAGCGGCTTGGCTAGAGACGAGCAGTACTTC
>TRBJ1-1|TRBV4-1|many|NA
CASSHGAEAFF
TGCGCCAGCAGCCATGGGGCTGAAGCTTTCTTT
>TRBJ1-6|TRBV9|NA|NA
CASSPKAGTLHNSPLHF
TGTGCCAGCAGCCCAAAGGCTGGGACTCTCCATAATTCACCCCTCCACTTT
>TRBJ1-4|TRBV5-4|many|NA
CASSPASNEKLFF
TGTGCCAGCAGCCCGGCCTCTAATGAAAAACTGTTTTTT
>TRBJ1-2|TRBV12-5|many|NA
CASGSSVGVRGYTF
TGTGCTAGTGGTTCCTCTGTAGGGGTCAGGGGCTACACCTTC
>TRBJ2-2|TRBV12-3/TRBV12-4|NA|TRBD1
CASSLDRGQGNTGELFF
TGTGCCAGCAGTCTCGACAGGGGGCAGGGGAACACCGGGGAGCTGTTTTTT
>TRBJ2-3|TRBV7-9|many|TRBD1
CASSILQGAEGDTQYF
TGTGCCAGCAGCATCTTACAGGGGGCGGAAGGAGATACGCAGTATTTT
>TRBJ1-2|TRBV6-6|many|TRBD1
CASSPDRDNYGYTF
TGTGCCAGCAGTCCCGACAGGGACAACTATGGCTACACCTTC
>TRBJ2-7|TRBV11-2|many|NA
CASSLYRDPHEQYF
TGTGCCAGCAGCCTGTACAGGGATCCCCACGAGCAGTACTTC
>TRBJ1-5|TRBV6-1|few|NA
CASIEHESYSNQPQHF
TGTGCCAGCATAGAGCACGAGAGTTATAGCAATCAGCCCCAGCATTTT